The 24 T cell receptor beta chains below come from one sample, sequenced in a study of T cells in Graves' hyperthyroidism and ophthalmopathy. What was amplified from RNA transcripts were TCR beta CDR3 regions. Carried out on the TCR CDR3, a first-round RT-PCR used the HTBI primer set. One entry per CDR3 protein results from TCRdb running MiXCR on the multiplex PCR reads. The sample lists around 500,000 distinct CDR3 sequences, under 15% occurring once. The material sequenced was blood. Receptor source: a woman between 18 and 29 years old with Graves' hyperthyroidism.

This clonotype has a count of ten or more. The V call is TRBV6-1, the J call TRBJ1-2; D uncertain. Per the germline V gene, CDR1 is MNHNS and CDR2 is SASEGT. Trimming pared 4 bases from V and 3 bases from J, leaving 12 bases between. There are 14 residues in the CDR3. CDR3 residues: CASSVGVSYYGYTF. CDR3 nucleotides: TGTGCCAGCAGTGTTGGTGTCAGCTACTATGGCTACACCTTC.

The chain links TRBV29-1 to TRBJ2-5; D is unclear. Trimming pared 3 bases from V and 3 bases from J, leaving 14 bases between. Germline values: CDR1 SQVTM, CDR2 ANQGSEA. CDR3 length: 14 residues. The CDR3 DNA follows: TGCAGCGTTGACGGCATTCGCCCCGAAGAGACCCAGTACTTC. This sequence encodes CSVDGIRPEETQYF.

This clonotype was picked up many times. V and J are TRBV12-5 and TRBJ2-1, with 8 bases matching TRBD2. The CDR3 length is 13 residues. With V trimmed by 5 bases and J by 9 bases, 6 bases remained unmatched. Germline assignment: CDR1 LGHNT and CDR2 FRNRAP. Here the CDR3 DNA reads TGTGCTAGTGGTCGACTAGCGAGGGCTGAGCAGTTCTTC. Translated, it gives CASGRLARAEQFF.

This clonotype was observed many times. This chain connects TRBV6-1 to TRBJ2-3; 9 bases line up with TRBD2. CDR3 length equals 19 residues. Germline-derived CDR1 and CDR2 are MNHNS and SASEGT. After removal of 5 bases from V and 4 bases from J, the junction contained 19 bases not matched to a gene. Here the CDR3 reads CASSPRSRGDQREADTQYF. The CDR3 nucleotides are TGTGCCAGCAGTCCTAGGAGTAGGGGCGACCAGCGGGAGGCAGATACGCAGTATTTT.

This clonotype was found a few times. The rearrangement joins TRBV13 to TRBJ1-3; 7 bases align to TRBD1. The germline V gene encodes CDR1 PRHDT and CDR2 FYEKMQ (reference sequence). Losses at the gene ends were 0 bases for V and 3 bases for J; bases not matched to a gene: 2. The length of the CDR3 is 15 residues. The CDR3 DNA sequence: TGTGCCAGCAGCTTAGGAGGGGACAGTGGAAACACCATATATTTT. Translated, it gives CASSLGGDSGNTIYF. The full variable domain, rest sourced from reference TRBV13 and TRBJ1-3, is AAGVIQSPRHLIKEKRETATLKCYPIPRHDTVYWYQQGPGQDPQFLISFYEKMQSDKGSIPDRFSAQQFSDYHSELNMSSLELGDSALYFCASSLGGDSGNTIYFGEGSWLTVV.

At least ten counts were recorded for this clonotype. The V call is TRBV12-3 or TRBV12-4, the J call TRBJ1-4; maybe TRBD1 (5 bases). V was shortened by 6 bases and J by 2 bases, with 13 bases between the two germline ends. CDR3 length: 15 residues. Here the CDR3 DNA reads TGTGCCAGCAGACCGAGGGGATACACTAATGAAAAACTGTTTTTT. Protein: CASRPRGYTNEKLFF.

The chain uses TRBV20-1 and TRBJ2-7, with D possibly being TRBD1 (5 bases). Trimming left V 1 base short and J 2 bases short, with 9 bases between. The CDR3 has 13 residues. The germline V gene encodes CDR1 DFQATT and CDR2 SNEGSKA (reference sequence). The CDR3 here is CSARAQVAYEQYF. DNA of the CDR3: TGCAGTGCTAGAGCACAGGTCGCCTACGAGCAGTACTTC.

This clonotype was detected ten times or more. The chain combines TRBV11-3 with TRBJ2-3; 10 bases are shared with TRBD2. From germline, CDR1 is SGHNT and CDR2 YENEEA. The CDR3 loop spans 16 amino acids. V gave up 2 bases and J gave up 5 bases; unmatched junction bases: 7. The CDR3 DNA sequence: TGTGCCAGCAGCTTATCCCTAGCGGGAGTGAGAGATACGCAGTATTTT. It codes for CASSLSLAGVRDTQYF.

This clonotype was seen ten or more times. This chain uses TRBV7-9 with TRBJ2-7; either TRBD1 or TRBD2 may fit D (6 bases each). The CDR3 length is 13 residues. V was shortened by 3 bases and J by 5 bases, with 11 bases between the two germline ends. Germline-derived CDR1 and CDR2 are SEHNR and FQNEAQ (reference sequence). Here the CDR3 DNA reads TGTGCCAGCAGCTTGCGGGGACAAGACGAGCAGTACGTC. Translated, it gives CASSLRGQDEQYV.

The CDR3 protein is CASSLELASYEQYF. CDR3 coding DNA: TGTGCCAGCAGCTTAGAGCTAGCGAGCTACGAGCAGTACTTC. This chain links TRBV5-6 with TRBJ2-7; tentative D call: TRBD2 (6 bases). V was shortened by 2 bases and J by 3 bases, with 12 bases between the two germline ends. CDR1 is SGHDT, CDR2 YYEEEE, per germline. The CDR3 is 14 amino acids. Drawing the rest from reference TRBV5-6 and TRBJ2-7, the complete variable domain is DAGVTQSPTHLIKTRGQQVTLRCSPKSGHDTVSWYQQALGQGPQFIFQYYEEEERQRGNFPDRFSGHQFPNYSSELNVNALLLGDSALYLCASSLELASYEQYFGPGTRLTVT.

The chain has TRBV11-2 and TRBJ1-1; possibly TRBD1 for D (5 bases). The V end lost 1 base, the J end lost 2 bases, and 14 bases lay between the germline ends. The CDR3 contains 16 residues. The V gene's germline CDR1 is SGHAT and CDR2 FQNNGV. CDR3 bases: TGTGCCAGCAGCTTAGTCCTAGGGGAAAGTAACACTGAAGCTTTCTTT. It encodes CASSLVLGESNTEAFF. Together with reference TRBV11-2 and TRBJ1-1, the CDR3 gives the full variable domain: EAGVAQSPRYKIIEKRQSVAFWCNPISGHATLYWYQQILGQGPKLLIQFQNNGVVDDSQLPKDRFSAERLKGVDSTLKIQPAKLEDSAVYLCASSLVLGESNTEAFFGQGTRLTVV.

This clonotype was observed at least ten times. The chain joins TRBV27 to TRBJ1-2; D remains unclear. Germline V lookup: CDR1 MNHEY, CDR2 SMNVEV (reference sequence). This CDR3 has 13 residues. The V end was cut by 5 bases, the J end by 5 bases, with 12 bases between. The CDR3 DNA reads TGTGCCAGCAGTCTGTCAGTAACATATGGCTACACCTTC. It specifies CASSLSVTYGYTF.

This clonotype was seen repeatedly, ten times or more. The chain links TRBV9 to TRBJ1-2, with D hard to call. The CDR3 spans 12 residues. The V gene lost 0 bases and the J gene lost 4 bases, with 4 bases spanning the gap. Germline V gene sequence: CDR1 SGDLS, CDR2 YYNGEE. CDR3 loop: CASSVVGYGYTF. CDR3 nucleotide sequence: TGTGCCAGCAGCGTAGTGGGCTATGGCTACACCTTC. Combining the CDR3 with reference TRBV9 and TRBJ1-2 gives the whole variable domain DSGVTQTPKHLITATGQRVTLRCSPRSGDLSVYWYQQSLDQGLQFLIQYYNGEERAKGNILERFSAQQFPDLHSELNLSSLELGDSALYFCASSVVGYGYTFGSGTRLTVV.

This clonotype appeared a few times. The chain combines TRBV20-1 with TRBJ2-7, with D maybe TRBD1 (6 bases). With 4 bases removed from V and 3 bases from J, the gap between germline ends came to 10 bases. In germline, CDR1 is DFQATT, CDR2 SNEGSKA (reference sequence). The CDR3 contains 12 residues. CDR3 sequence reads: CSAIGRGYEQYF. In DNA form, the CDR3 reads TGCAGTGCTATCGGCAGGGGCTACGAGCAGTACTTC.

About this clonotype: A much larger clone is a single base away; this may be a read error. CDR3: CSVVSQISGANVLTF. The CDR3, as DNA: TGCAGCGTTGTATCACAGATCTCTGGGGCCAACGTCCTGACTTTC. This sequence joins TRBV29-1 and TRBJ2-6, with D unresolved. CDR1 SQVTM and CDR2 ANQGSEA come from the germline V gene. The CDR3 has 15 residues. V lost 4 bases and J 0 bases, leaving 10 bases between the germline ends.

This clonotype was seen at least ten times. The CDR3 DNA sequence: TGTGCCACCAGGGACAGCACCTACGAGCAGTACTTC. This sequence encodes CATRDSTYEQYF. This chain links TRBV28 with TRBJ2-7; 7 bases align to TRBD1. CDR3 length: 12 residues. The V segment lost 10 bases and the J segment 2 bases; nucleotides outside the gene matches: 5. The germline V gene has CDR1 MDHEN and CDR2 SYDVKM.

This clonotype was seen many times. This rearrangement joins TRBV7-6 to TRBJ2-2, with TRBD2 matching 14 bases. The CDR3 consists of 20 residues. J gave up 1 base and V 3 bases, and 10 bases lay outside the gene matches. Germline CDR1 and CDR2: SGHVS and FNYEAQ. This CDR3 reads CASSFPPTGTSGRNTGELFF. CDR3 bases: TGTGCCAGCAGCTTTCCCCCCACCGGGACTAGCGGGAGGAACACCGGGGAGCTGTTTTTT.

The J gene is TRBJ2-1, the V gene TRBV4-1, with D hard to call. The CDR3 is made up of 15 amino acids. Germline V gene data show CDR1 as MGHRA and CDR2 as YSYEKL. Trimming removed 6 bases from V and 8 bases from J, with 20 bases in between. The CDR3 DNA sequence: TGCGCCAGCAGTATTGTTGGCGGCTCGGGCGATGAGCAGTTCTTC. Translation: CASSIVGGSGDEQFF.

The chain uses TRBV7-3 and TRBJ2-1; D is uncertain. V was cut by 4 bases and J by 2 bases, with 15 bases left in between. Germline CDR1 SGHTA, CDR2 FQGTGA. This CDR3 contains 16 residues. The CDR3 nucleotides are TGTGCCAGCAGCTCGAACTTAGCACTGCCCTACAATGAGCAGTTCTTC. Translation: CASSSNLALPYNEQFF.

This clonotype came up a few times. A single base separates this from a much larger clone, so it may be a read error. The rearrangement uses TRBV12-3 or TRBV12-4 and TRBJ1-5, with 9 bases fitting TRBD1. The ends lost 4 bases at V and 7 bases at J; junction bases unmatched: 8. The CDR3 spans 15 residues. The CDR3 coding sequence is TGTGCCAGCAGTTCGGGGGGACAGGGAGACCAGCCCCAGCATTTT. Protein: CASSSGGQGDQPQHF.

This clonotype has a count of ten or more. V usage is TRBV20-1 and J usage is TRBJ2-3; D perhaps matches TRBD2 (7 bases). V lost 6 bases, J lost 1 base, and 14 bases lay in between. Germline values: CDR1 DFQATT, CDR2 SNEGSKA (reference sequence). The CDR3 is 14 residues long. This CDR3 reads CSAGGGGGTDTQYF. The CDR3 coding sequence is TGCAGTGCCGGGGGAGGGGGAGGCACAGATACGCAGTATTTT.

There are many counts of this clonotype. This chain connects TRBV12-3 or TRBV12-4 to TRBJ2-5; possibly TRBD1 for D (6 bases). The CDR3 covers 15 residues. Trimming pared 4 bases from V and 2 bases from J, leaving 14 bases between. The CDR3 is CASSSWGQDQETQYF. In DNA, the CDR3 is TGTGCCAGCAGTTCTTGGGGGCAAGATCAAGAGACCCAGTACTTC.

Turning to this clonotype: This may be a read error, as it is one base from a much larger clone. The CDR3 ends on some other residue instead of the conserved phenylalanine or tryptophan, so this is likely a read error. The chain carries TRBV30 and TRBJ2-3; D may match TRBD1 or TRBD2 (6 bases each). Trimming stripped 1 base from V and 2 bases from J, with 13 bases between. Looked up from germline, CDR1 is GTSNPN and CDR2 is SVGIG (reference sequence). This CDR3 has 15 amino acids. The CDR3 DNA reads as TGTGCCTGGAGTGGTCCGGGGGCATCCACAGATACGCAGTATCTT. This codes for CAWSGPGASTDTQYL.

This clonotype occurred a few times. V and J are TRBV29-1 and TRBJ1-1, with TRBD1 identical over 7 bases. Per germline, CDR1 SQVTM and CDR2 ANQGSEA. With V trimmed by 3 bases and J by 3 bases, 7 bases remained unmatched. There are 14 residues in the CDR3. The CDR3 DNA reads as TGCAGCGTTGAGGGGGGAGGGGGCCACACTGAAGCTTTCTTT. Translated: CSVEGGGGHTEAFF.